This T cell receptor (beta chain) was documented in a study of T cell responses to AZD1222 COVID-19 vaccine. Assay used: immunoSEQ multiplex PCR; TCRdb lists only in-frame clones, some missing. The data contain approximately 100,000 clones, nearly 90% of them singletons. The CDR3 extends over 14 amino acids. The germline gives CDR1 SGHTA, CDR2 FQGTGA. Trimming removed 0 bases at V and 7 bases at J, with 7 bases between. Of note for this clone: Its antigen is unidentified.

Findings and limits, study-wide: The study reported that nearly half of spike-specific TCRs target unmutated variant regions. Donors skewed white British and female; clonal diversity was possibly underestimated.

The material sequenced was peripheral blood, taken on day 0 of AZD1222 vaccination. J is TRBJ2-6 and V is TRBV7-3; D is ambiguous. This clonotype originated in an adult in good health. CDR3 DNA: TGTGCCAGCAGCTTAACCTTTGGCGCCAACGTCCTGACTTTC. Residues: CASSLTFGANVLTF.